Following are 25 T cell receptor beta chains from one sample sequenced in a study of cytomegalovirus exposure and HLA in healthy donors. A multiplex PCR was run with 60 Vbeta primers and 13 Jbeta primers. The method was immunoSEQ multiplex PCR; TCRdb's version includes in-frame clones alone and lacks a portion of them. The repertoire consists of just over 80,000 clones, with around 79% occurring once and the leading ten covering 5% to 7%. Source material: PBMCs. The receptors were sampled from a man between 18 and 29 years old in good health and CMV-seropositive.

CDR3: CASSLIRDSTYNEQFF. The CDR3 bases are TGTGCCAGCAGCTTAATCCGGGACAGTACCTACAATGAGCAGTTCTTC. J is TRBJ2-1 and V is TRBV7-6, with 7 bases matching TRBD1. The germline V gene encodes CDR1 SGHVS and CDR2 FNYEAQ. The CDR3 length is 16 residues. Unmatched junction bases numbered 6, after V lost 2 bases and J lost 2 bases. Filled out from reference TRBV7-6 and TRBJ2-1, the complete variable domain reads GAGVSQSPRYKVTKRGQDVALRCDPISGHVSLYWYRQALGQGPEFLTYFNYEAQQDKSGLPNDRFSAERPEGSISTLTIQRTEQRDSAMYRCASSLIRDSTYNEQFFGPGTRLTVL.

The chain employs TRBV7-9 and TRBJ1-4; 7 bases map to TRBD1. Germline V gives CDR1 SEHNR, CDR2 FQNEAQ (reference sequence). The CDR3 loop spans 16 amino acids. The V segment lost 4 bases and the J segment 6 bases; nucleotides outside the gene matches: 11. The CDR3 DNA reads TGTGCCAGCAGCTCCCACAATACAGGGGCACATGAAAAACTGTTTTTT. It translates to CASSSHNTGAHEKLFF.

The V call is TRBV5-1, the J call TRBJ2-6, with D perhaps matching TRBD1 (5 bases). Germline V lookup: CDR1 SGHRS, CDR2 YFSETQ. The CDR3 sequence is 15 residues long. Trimming removed 2 bases at V and 2 bases at J, with 8 bases between. CDR3 nucleotide sequence: TGCGCCAGCAGCTTAACAGGTCCTGGGGCCAACGTCCTGACTTTC. Translating it yields CASSLTGPGANVLTF.

The rearrangement uses TRBV25-1 and TRBJ1-1, with a possible D match to TRBD1 (5 bases). The CDR3 covers 15 residues. V lost 8 bases and J lost 0, with 16 bases in between. Germline CDR1 MGHDK, CDR2 SYGVNS. The CDR3 nucleotides read TGTGCCAGCGGTCCTGGGGCAGCTATGAACACTGAAGCTTTCTTT. It encodes CASGPGAAMNTEAFF.

V is TRBV20-1 and J is TRBJ2-1; D is ambiguous. CDR1 is DFQATT, CDR2 SNEGSKA, per germline (reference sequence). The CDR3 consists of 10 residues. V gave up 6 bases and J gave up 8 bases, with 8 bases separating them. The CDR3 nucleotides are TGCAGTGCCGTCGGAGATGAGCAGTTCTTC. This sequence encodes CSAVGDEQFF.

The gene calls are TRBV10-1 and TRBJ1-5, with D unresolved. Between the trimmed V and J ends, which lost 8 bases and 4 bases, there was a span of 12 bases. The CDR3 length is 13 residues. CDR1 and CDR2 (germline): WNHNN, SYGVQD (reference sequence). The CDR3 loop is CASQPGPNQPQHF. In nucleotides, the CDR3 is TGCGCCAGCCAGCCGGGTCCTAATCAGCCCCAGCATTTT.

The chain employs TRBV7-9 and TRBJ1-4; the match to TRBD1 covers 11 bases. With V trimmed by 3 bases and J by 2 bases, 5 bases remained unmatched. Germline assignment: CDR1 SEHNR and CDR2 FQNEAQ (reference sequence). CDR3 length: 17 residues. The CDR3 loop reads CASSFGQGASTNEKLFF. DNA of the CDR3: TGTGCCAGCAGCTTCGGACAGGGGGCTTCGACTAATGAAAAACTGTTTTTT.

The V and J genes are TRBV7-9 and TRBJ1-1; no clear D gene. Per germline, CDR1 SEHNR and CDR2 FQNEAQ (reference sequence). The CDR3 contains 13 residues. Trimming pared 0 bases from V and 2 bases from J, leaving 4 bases between. CDR3 region: CASSLAANTEAFF. Here the CDR3 DNA reads TGTGCCAGCAGCTTAGCAGCCAACACTGAAGCTTTCTTT.

This chain connects TRBV6-5 to TRBJ2-7; TRBD1 matches at 9 bases. The V segment lost 4 bases and the J segment 4 bases; nucleotides outside the gene matches: 8. CDR3 length: 15 amino acids. Germline CDR1 MNHEY, CDR2 SVGAGI. CDR3 nucleotide sequence: TGTGCCAGCAGTTCTTGGGGACAGGGCTCATACGAGCAGTACTTC. Amino acids: CASSSWGQGSYEQYF.

This clone has more than one count but fewer than ten. This chain uses TRBV28 with TRBJ1-1; D is undetermined. The V gene's germline CDR1 is MDHEN and CDR2 SYDVKM. The CDR3 runs 13 residues. V was shortened by 7 bases and J by 4 bases, with 13 bases between the two germline ends. The CDR3 DNA reads TGTGCCAGCACTCCCGGGATTCTCACTGAAGCTTTCTTT. This translates into CASTPGILTEAFF.

This clone was detected only once. CDR3 bases: TGCAGCGTCAACTCGTTCGCCCCGGGAGAGACCCAGTACTTC. Amino acid sequence: CSVNSFAPGETQYF. The chain recombines TRBV29-1 with TRBJ2-5; no firm D call. V shed 6 bases and J shed 4 bases, with 18 bases lying between them. The CDR3 has 14 residues. Germline V CDR1 and CDR2: SQVTM, ANQGSEA.

The chain recombines TRBV11-2 with TRBJ2-1; 7 bases are shared with TRBD2. After removal of 0 bases from V and 8 bases from J, the junction contained 7 bases not matched to a gene. Germline CDR1 is SGHAT and CDR2 is FQNNGV. The CDR3 totals 15 residues. This CDR3 reads CASSLDRGRGDEQFF. The CDR3 region has the DNA TGTGCCAGCAGCTTAGATCGCGGGAGAGGCGATGAGCAGTTCTTC. Together with reference TRBV11-2 and TRBJ2-1, the CDR3 gives the full variable domain: EAGVAQSPRYKIIEKRQSVAFWCNPISGHATLYWYQQILGQGPKLLIQFQNNGVVDDSQLPKDRFSAERLKGVDSTLKIQPAKLEDSAVYLCASSLDRGRGDEQFFGPGTRLTVL.

The chain combines TRBV6-1 with TRBJ2-7; no clear D. The CDR3 sequence is 15 residues long. The V end lost 0 bases, the J end lost 2 bases, and 11 bases lay between the germline ends. Germline assignment: CDR1 MNHNS and CDR2 SASEGT. The CDR3 region is CASSEAVWSPYEQYF. CDR3 DNA: TGTGCCAGCAGTGAAGCTGTTTGGAGTCCCTACGAGCAGTACTTC.

CDR3 nucleotides: TGCGCCAGCAGCCAACAACTCCAGCGGGAGGGCAACACAGATACGCAGTATTTT. Encoded protein: CASSQQLQREGNTDTQYF. The gene calls are TRBV4-1 and TRBJ2-3, with 10 bases that match TRBD2. Germline trimming cut 2 bases from V and 2 bases from J; bases unmatched to any gene: 10. The CDR3 spans 18 residues. Germline V gene data show CDR1 as MGHRA and CDR2 as YSYEKL.

The J gene is TRBJ1-2, the V gene TRBV7-9, with 7 positions matching TRBD1. After removal of 5 bases from V and 3 bases from J, the junction contained 9 bases not matched to a gene. This CDR3 has 15 amino acids. Per the germline V gene, CDR1 is SEHNR and CDR2 is FQNEAQ (reference sequence). CDR3 in DNA: TGTGCCAGCAGCACGAGACAGGGAGGCTACTATGGCTACACCTTC. Translation gives CASSTRQGGYYGYTF. The full variable domain, completed using reference TRBV7-9 and TRBJ1-2, is DTGVSQNPRHKITKRGQNVTFRCDPISEHNRLYWYRQTLGQGPEFLTYFQNEAQLEKSRLLSDRFSAERPKGSFSTLEIQRTEQGDSAMYLCASSTRQGGYYGYTFGSGTRLTVV.

In its sample, this clone was seen once. This chain uses TRBV14 with TRBJ1-3; D unresolved. The CDR3 totals 16 residues. Trimming took off 4 bases at V and 0 bases at J, with 13 bases between the two ends. CDR1 is SGHDN and CDR2 is FVKESK in the germline V gene. CDR3 amino acids: CASSRSLVNSGNTIYF. The CDR3 nucleotides read TGTGCCAGCAGCCGATCCCTAGTGAACTCTGGAAACACCATATATTTT.

The sample holds a few counts of this clone. The CDR3 DNA reads TGTGCCAGCAGCACTCCGGGACGGAGGGGAAACTATGGCTACACCTTC. Its translation is CASSTPGRRGNYGYTF. V gene TRBV5-4 combines with J gene TRBJ1-2, with D tentatively TRBD1 (5 bases). The CDR3 runs to 16 residues. The germline V and J ends were trimmed by 4 bases and 2 bases, with 18 bases remaining between them. Looked up from germline, CDR1 is SGHNT and CDR2 is YYREEE (reference sequence).

The V gene is TRBV5-1, the J gene TRBJ1-5; D gene ambiguous. This CDR3 has 14 residues. The germline V gene encodes CDR1 SGHRS and CDR2 YFSETQ. The V end was cut by 4 bases, the J end by 6 bases, with 14 bases between. This CDR3 reads CASSLGPRGQPQHF. As DNA, the CDR3 is TGCGCCAGCAGCCTAGGACCCCGGGGTCAGCCCCAGCATTTT.

This sequence joins TRBV6-5 and TRBJ1-2; D call uncertain. The germline gives CDR1 MNHEY, CDR2 SVGAGI. Trimming removed 8 bases from V and 2 bases from J, with 12 bases in between. The CDR3 runs to 13 residues. This CDR3 is CASGVGRNYGYTF. In nucleotides, the CDR3 is TGTGCCAGCGGAGTCGGGAGAAACTATGGCTACACCTTC.

The rearrangement uses TRBV4-1 and TRBJ1-2, with 7 bases identical to TRBD1. This CDR3 has 15 amino acids. Germline V lookup: CDR1 MGHRA, CDR2 YSYEKL. The trim removed 4 bases at V and 13 bases at J, leaving 18 bases unmatched. CDR3 residues: CASSPAGTVTRSGTF. CDR3 nucleotides: TGCGCCAGCAGCCCGGCGGGGACAGTTACGCGGTCTGGCACCTTC.

The CDR3 sequence is CASSPGATVIGTQYF. CDR3 DNA sequence: TGTGCCAGCAGTCCTGGGGCCACCGTGATTGGGACCCAGTACTTC. V gene TRBV27 combines with J gene TRBJ2-5; D might be TRBD1 (5 bases). V lost 5 bases and J lost 7, with 20 bases in between. This CDR3 has 15 amino acids. Germline lookup yields CDR1 MNHEY and CDR2 SMNVEV (reference sequence).

The gene calls are TRBV6-5 and TRBJ2-7; a weak D match, TRBD2 (6 bases). V shed 5 bases and J shed 0 bases, with 14 bases lying between them. Germline values: CDR1 MNHEY, CDR2 SVGAGI. This CDR3 spans 15 amino acids. The CDR3 region is CASSPRGLVSYEQYF. DNA of the CDR3: TGTGCCAGCAGTCCTAGGGGACTGGTCTCCTACGAGCAGTACTTC.

The chain joins TRBV15 to TRBJ1-4; D ambiguous. CDR3 length: 16 residues. CDR1 is LNHNV, CDR2 YYDKDF, per germline (reference sequence). Trimming removed 0 bases at V and 6 bases at J, with 14 bases between. CDR3 DNA: TGTGCCACCAGCAGAGAACCTCCCCCTCAGGATGAAAAACTGTTTTTT. As protein: CATSREPPPQDEKLFF.

A single count supports this clone. The V and J genes are TRBV6-4 and TRBJ2-1; D remains unclear. Trimming removed 3 bases from V and 7 bases from J, with 16 bases in between. The CDR3 loop spans 15 amino acids. Looked up from germline, CDR1 is MRHNA and CDR2 is SNTAGT. The CDR3 reads CASSETPAYLNEQFF. CDR3 nucleotide sequence: TGTGCCAGCAGTGAAACTCCTGCCTACCTAAATGAGCAGTTCTTC.

The rearrangement joins TRBV7-9 to TRBJ2-1; 10 bases are shared with TRBD1. Germline V gives CDR1 SEHNR, CDR2 FQNEAQ (reference sequence). The trim removed 4 bases at V and 2 bases at J, leaving 2 bases unmatched. The CDR3 spans 15 residues. Written as DNA, the CDR3 is TGTGCCAGCAGCTCAGGGACAGGGGCCTACAATGAGCAGTTCTTC. It codes for CASSSGTGAYNEQFF.